This T cell receptor beta chain was sequenced in a study of blood T cell repertoires in COVID-19. Repertoires were generated with immunoSEQ multiplex PCR, while TCRdb's copy carries only in-frame clones and drops some. The table shows approximately 440,000 clones, with roughly 87% occurring only once. The CDR3 is made up of 13 amino acids. CDR1 and CDR2 from the germline V gene are MNHEY and SVGAGI. V was shortened by 7 bases and J by 9 bases, with 13 bases between the two germline ends. Recovered participants had two consecutive negative NP/OP PCR tests, healthcare professional clearance, or symptom resolution.

The material sequenced was PBMCs or T cells enriched from blood (not recorded which). The clonotype originates from a woman aged 18 to 35 who had recovered from COVID-19. The chain recombines TRBV6-5 with TRBJ1-6, with D uncertain. The CDR3 DNA sequence: TGTGCCAGCATAGACCGGTCGGGTTCACCCCTCCACTTT. This translates into CASIDRSGSPLHF.